A single sample gave rise to the 8 T cell receptor beta chains below, sequenced in a study of OX40 agonist ivuxolimab in advanced cancers. Sequenced by immunoSEQ multiplex PCR; TCRdb stores in-frame clones only, minus some. The sample records some 74,000 clones, 90% being singletons. The material sequenced was CD4+ or CD8+ T cells sorted from blood, taken in a trial of the OX40 agonist ivuxolimab. Receptor source: an adult with an advanced solid tumor such as melanoma, head and neck, liver or kidney cancer.

The chain carries TRBV6-5 and TRBJ1-1, with D perhaps TRBD1 (5 bases). V shed 7 bases and J shed 0 bases, with 12 bases lying between them. Per the germline V gene, CDR1 is MNHEY and CDR2 is SVGAGI. The CDR3 runs to 14 residues. As DNA, the CDR3 is TGTGCCAGCAAGTCGGGACTTCTGAACACTGAAGCTTTCTTT. It is translated as CASKSGLLNTEAFF.

The chain joins TRBV6-6 to TRBJ1-1, with D possibly being TRBD1 (5 bases). V lost 7 bases and J 1 base, leaving 10 bases between the germline ends. Germline V gene lookup returns CDR1 MNHNY and CDR2 SVGAGI (reference sequence). CDR3 length equals 13 residues. The CDR3 DNA reads TGTGCCAGCATCGGGACGGGGAACACTGAAGCTTTCTTT. Translation: CASIGTGNTEAFF.

This clone has a single count. The V and J genes are TRBV5-1 and TRBJ2-1; D may be TRBD1 or TRBD2 (5 bases each). The CDR3 consists of 17 residues. Germline CDR1 SGHRS, CDR2 YFSETQ. V lost 0 bases, J lost 5 bases, and 18 bases lay in between. The CDR3 DNA follows: TGCGCCAGCAGCTTGGCAGGGAGCATCCACCCAAACAATGAGCAGTTCTTC. This codes for CASSLAGSIHPNNEQFF.

The rearrangement links TRBV5-1 to TRBJ2-5; D gene uncertain. This CDR3 has 13 residues. Between the trimmed V and J ends, which lost 3 bases and 1 base, there was a span of 7 bases. From germline, CDR1 is SGHRS and CDR2 YFSETQ. This CDR3 reads CASSYSTQETQYF. The DNA for the CDR3 is TGCGCCAGCAGCTACTCAACCCAAGAGACCCAGTACTTC. Variable domain in full (rest from reference TRBV5-1 and TRBJ2-5): KAGVTQTPRYLIKTRGQQVTLSCSPISGHRSVSWYQQTPGQGLQFLFEYFSETQRNKGNFPGRFSGRQFSNSRSEMNVSTLELGDSALYLCASSYSTQETQYFGPGTRLLVL.

The sample holds one count of this clone. This sequence joins TRBV6-5 and TRBJ2-5; no clear D. Germline V gene lookup returns CDR1 MNHEY and CDR2 SVGAGI. Between the trimmed V and J ends, which lost 0 bases and 4 bases, there was a span of 9 bases. The CDR3 spans 14 residues. CDR3 DNA sequence: TGTGCCAGCAGTTACTCAGGCGGACGAGAGACCCAGTACTTC. It yields the protein CASSYSGGRETQYF.

The chain is built from TRBV2 and TRBJ2-5; 8 bases fit TRBD2. Looked up from germline, CDR1 is SNHLY and CDR2 is FYNNEI. With V trimmed by 1 base and J by 1 base, 2 bases remained unmatched. The CDR3 is made up of 15 amino acids. The CDR3 coding sequence is TGTGCCAGCAGTGAAGTAGGACTAGCCCAAGAGACCCAGTACTTC. Translation gives CASSEVGLAQETQYF.

The chain is built from TRBV10-3 and TRBJ2-5, with 10 bases aligning to TRBD2. V was pared by 7 bases and J by 2 bases, with 10 bases of the junction left unmatched. The CDR3 is 16 residues long. Germline V gene data show CDR1 as ENHRY and CDR2 as SYGVKD. CDR3: CAIKSTSGAGQETQYF. CDR3 nucleotide sequence: TGTGCCATCAAGAGTACTAGCGGGGCGGGGCAAGAGACCCAGTACTTC.

In nucleotides, the CDR3 is TGTGCCAGTAGCTCGGGCCAGGGAGATCAGCCCCAGCATTTT. Translating it yields CASSSGQGDQPQHF. The chain joins TRBV19 to TRBJ1-5, with D perhaps TRBD1 (5 bases). The germline V and J ends were trimmed by 6 bases and 5 bases, with 14 bases remaining between them. Looked up from germline, CDR1 is LNHDA and CDR2 is SQIVND (reference sequence). CDR3 length equals 14 residues.